This TCR beta chain appears in the sequencing data of a study of blood T cell repertoires in COVID-19. This CDR3 is 15 amino acids long. V gave up 2 bases and J gave up 8 bases, with 16 bases separating them. From germline, CDR1 is SGHTA and CDR2 FQGTGA. Data came from immunoSEQ multiplex PCR; TCRdb stores just in-frame clones and leaves some out. The sample lists roughly 220,000 clones, about four fifths occurring once. The chain employs TRBV7-3 and TRBJ2-1; a possible D gene is TRBD2 (5 bases). The sample was peripheral blood. The origin of this receptor is a woman of 80 years or more with COVID-19, enrolled during active disease. This CDR3 is CASSLGPGGSYEQFF. CDR3 nucleotide sequence: TGTGCCAGCAGCTTAGGTCCCGGTGGGAGTTATGAGCAGTTCTTC.